The 19 T cell receptor beta chains listed next were all sequenced from one sample in a study of blood T cell repertoires in COVID-19. The data were produced by immunoSEQ multiplex PCR, yet TCRdb's version contains in-frame clones alone and is incomplete. The profile covers some 150,000 clones, with 80% to 90% appearing a single time and about 1.6% taken by the ten largest. Sequenced material: peripheral blood. Source of these receptors: a woman aged 60-70 years with acute or convalescent COVID-19.

In DNA form, the CDR3 reads TGTGCCAGCAGTTGGGTCGGGACAGTGAATGAAAAACTGTTTTTT. The encoded protein is CASSWVGTVNEKLFF. V usage is TRBV6-2 or TRBV6-3 and J usage is TRBJ1-4; TRBD1 aligns across 7 bases. Germline V gene lookup returns CDR1 MNHEY and CDR2 SVGEGT. The CDR3 totals 15 residues. V lost 4 bases, J lost 5 bases, and 7 bases stayed unmatched.

This clone was seen more than once but under ten times. The J gene is TRBJ2-1, the V gene TRBV19, with 8 positions matching TRBD1. V dropped 6 bases and J dropped 6; count of bases not matched to a gene: 10. CDR1 and CDR2 (germline): LNHDA, SQIVND (reference sequence). CDR3 length: 15 residues. The CDR3 coding sequence is TGTGCCAGTAGCACTTTCCGGGACAGGACCAATGAGCAGTTCTTC. This sequence encodes CASSTFRDRTNEQFF.

The rearrangement uses TRBV4-1 and TRBJ1-5; TRBD1 might be the D (5 bases). From germline, CDR1 is MGHRA and CDR2 YSYEKL. V was cut by 3 bases and J by 6 bases, with 18 bases left in between. The CDR3 spans 16 residues. CDR3 DNA: TGCGCCAGCAGCCAGGGGGTCGGGGGATTGGGTCAGCCCCAGCATTTT. It encodes CASSQGVGGLGQPQHF.

Written as DNA, the CDR3 is TGTGCCAGTAGTATTGGAGTGCAGGGGGCGGCCGGTGGTGGCTATGGCTACACCTTC. It is translated as CASSIGVQGAAGGGYGYTF. The V and J genes are TRBV19 and TRBJ1-2; 8 bases are a match to TRBD1. Germline V lookup: CDR1 LNHDA, CDR2 SQIVND (reference sequence). The CDR3 has 19 amino acids. The trim removed 3 bases at V and 4 bases at J, leaving 19 bases unmatched.

The V gene is TRBV19, the J gene TRBJ2-7, with TRBD1 matching 7 bases. This CDR3 comprises 16 residues. V lost 3 bases and J lost 2; bases outside the gene matches: 10. Germline-derived CDR1 and CDR2 are LNHDA and SQIVND (reference sequence). The CDR3 is CASSMPARGNTYEQYF. CDR3 nucleotides: TGTGCCAGTAGTATGCCGGCCAGGGGGAATACCTACGAGCAGTACTTC.

The chain employs TRBV30 and TRBJ1-2; TRBD1 aligns across 7 bases. The ends lost 5 bases at V and 7 bases at J; junction bases unmatched: 7. Germline CDR1 reads GTSNPN; CDR2 reads SVGIG (reference sequence). CDR3 length: 12 residues. The CDR3 spells CAWAPGQVGYTF. The DNA for the CDR3 is TGTGCCTGGGCCCCCGGACAGGTTGGCTACACCTTC.

The chain joins TRBV11-2 to TRBJ1-2, with TRBD1 identical over 7 bases. Trimming at V came to 5 bases and at J to 5 bases, leaving 2 bases not matched to a gene. CDR1 is SGHAT and CDR2 is FQNNGV in the germline V gene. The CDR3 contains 12 residues. CDR3: CASSPTGYGYTF. Here the CDR3 DNA reads TGTGCCAGCAGCCCGACAGGGTATGGCTACACCTTC.

The J gene is TRBJ2-5, the V gene TRBV5-1; 7 bases are a match to TRBD1. Trimming took 2 bases from V and 1 from J; bases not matched to a gene: 2. This CDR3 has 14 amino acids. The germline CDR1 and CDR2 sequences are SGHRS and YFSETQ. CDR3 bases: TGCGCCAGCAGCTTTACAGGGGCCCAAGAGACCCAGTACTTC. It translates to CASSFTGAQETQYF.

This chain links TRBV4-3 with TRBJ2-1; TRBD2 matches at 13 bases. Trimming cost V 0 bases and J 3 bases; bases outside gene matches: 2. Germline V CDR1 and CDR2: LGHNA, YSLEER. CDR3 size: 17 residues. The CDR3 loop reads CASSQDTSGGVYNEQFF. CDR3 sequence (DNA): TGCGCCAGCAGCCAAGACACTAGCGGGGGGGTCTACAATGAGCAGTTCTTC.

V usage is TRBV27 and J usage is TRBJ2-7, with a weak D call TRBD1 (5 bases). CDR1 is MNHEY, CDR2 SMNVEV, per germline (reference sequence). The CDR3 has 14 amino acids. Trimming stripped 7 bases from V and 3 bases from J, with 16 bases between. DNA for the CDR3: TGTGCCAGCACTAACTTAGACAGCTTCTACGAGCAGTACTTC. This gives the protein CASTNLDSFYEQYF.

The chain is built from TRBV19 and TRBJ1-2, with D perhaps matching TRBD1 (6 bases). The CDR3 covers 15 residues. Germline values: CDR1 LNHDA, CDR2 SQIVND (reference sequence). The V end was cut by 4 bases, the J end by 7 bases, with 19 bases between. The CDR3 bases are TGTGCCAGTAGTACCACTGACAGGAAATTAGGTGGCTACACCTTC. It encodes CASSTTDRKLGGYTF.

The table lists this clone with a count of one. The J gene is TRBJ1-1, the V gene TRBV12-3 or TRBV12-4; D is unclear. The CDR3 loop spans 13 amino acids. Trimming pared 5 bases from V and 2 bases from J, leaving 9 bases between. The CDR3 DNA follows: TGTGCCAGCAGTCCCGAGGGAAACACTGAAGCTTTCTTT. It codes for CASSPEGNTEAFF.

The chain recombines TRBV5-6 with TRBJ1-6, with D tentatively TRBD1 (6 bases). This CDR3 has 17 residues. V lost 8 bases to trimming and J lost 1 base, with 19 bases between them. The V gene's germline CDR1 is SGHDT and CDR2 YYEEEE. CDR3 protein: CASRRWGTSSYNSPLHF. Written as DNA, the CDR3 is TGTGCCAGTCGAAGATGGGGGACAAGTTCCTATAATTCACCCCTCCACTTT.

The chain combines TRBV7-9 with TRBJ1-1, with D maybe TRBD1 (5 bases). Germline V gene lookup returns CDR1 SEHNR and CDR2 FQNEAQ (reference sequence). V gave up 1 base and J gave up 3 bases, with 6 bases separating them. This CDR3 has 13 residues. CDR3 amino acids: CASSLVRDTEAFF. The CDR3 nucleotides read TGTGCCAGCAGCTTAGTCAGGGACACTGAAGCTTTCTTT.

This sequence joins TRBV28 and TRBJ1-5; D unclear. Trimming left V 8 bases short and J 0 bases short, with 11 bases between. Germline CDR1 reads MDHEN; CDR2 reads SYDVKM. CDR3 length: 14 amino acids. The CDR3 DNA follows: TGTGCCAGCGCTACCGGAGGTAGCAATCAGCCCCAGCATTTT. This sequence encodes CASATGGSNQPQHF.

This rearrangement joins TRBV6-2 or TRBV6-3 to TRBJ2-1, with 10 bases identical to TRBD2. Germline values: CDR1 MNHEY, CDR2 SVGEGT. CDR3 length equals 15 residues. V was pared by 6 bases and J by 2 bases, with 4 bases of the junction left unmatched. Here the CDR3 reads CASSLSGGPYNEQFF. CDR3 in DNA: TGTGCCAGCAGCCTTAGCGGGGGGCCCTACAATGAGCAGTTCTTC.

In regard to this clone: Different DNA sequences within this sample yield the same CDR3. The rearrangement joins TRBV27 to TRBJ2-7; D perhaps matches TRBD2 (7 bases). The CDR3 is 14 amino acids. The germline gives CDR1 MNHEY, CDR2 SMNVEV (reference sequence). Trimming took 6 bases from V and 4 from J, leaving 16 bases between them. The CDR3, as DNA: TGTGCCAGCAGCCCTAGGGGGGGCCCGTACGAGCAGTACTTC. Its protein is CASSPRGGPYEQYF.

This clone was seen only a few times. The J gene is TRBJ2-1, the V gene TRBV5-8; 9 nucleotides match TRBD2. The CDR3 loop spans 15 amino acids. CDR1 and CDR2 from the germline V gene are SGHTS and YDEGEE. J lost 8 bases, V lost 4 bases, and 10 bases had no gene match. CDR3 DNA: TGTGCCAGCAGCGCCCGGGGTAGCGGGGGATATGAGCAGTTCTTC. Translated: CASSARGSGGYEQFF.

The rearrangement joins TRBV3-1 (or the pseudogene TRBV3-2) to TRBJ2-3, with D perhaps matching TRBD2 (5 bases). The ends were cut back, 4 bases at V and 0 bases at J, with 11 bases in the middle. The germline gives CDR1 LGHDT, CDR2 YNNKEL (reference sequence). This CDR3 is 15 amino acids long. CDR3 nucleotide sequence: TGTGCCAGCAGCCGGGGAGTAAGAAGCACAGATACGCAGTATTTT. Protein sequence: CASSRGVRSTDTQYF.